This T cell receptor beta chain was documented in a study of CD8 T cells in Susac syndrome. Negative isolation was used for CD8+ and CD4+ T cells, and FACS enrichment was applied to TEMRA cells. In the case of this clonotype: The target antigen is unknown.

Random-hexamer reverse transcription was applied to roughly 0.5 to 1 ug RNA. Each CDR3 protein is one row after TCRdb ran MiXCR on the immunoSEQ multiplex PCR reads. There are 95,000 to 150,000 distinct CDR3 sequences in the sample; about 93% occur only once, and about 0.28% lies in the top ten. Study-wide results and limits: The authors found approximately 15 Susac-specific public clones in total CD8+ repertoires and roughly five in CD8+ TEMRA repertoires.

V lost 8 bases to trimming and J lost 2 bases, with 4 bases between them. In germline, CDR1 is MNHEY, CDR2 SMNVEV (reference sequence). The CDR3 totals 12 residues. Sequencing was done on a sample of CD8+ T cells from PBMCs. This chain connects TRBV27 to TRBJ2-6, with D unclear. The TCR originated in a human donor with Susac syndrome. The CDR3 DNA sequence: TGTGCCAGCGGTACTGGGGCCAACGTCCTGACTTTC. Translation gives CASGTGANVLTF.